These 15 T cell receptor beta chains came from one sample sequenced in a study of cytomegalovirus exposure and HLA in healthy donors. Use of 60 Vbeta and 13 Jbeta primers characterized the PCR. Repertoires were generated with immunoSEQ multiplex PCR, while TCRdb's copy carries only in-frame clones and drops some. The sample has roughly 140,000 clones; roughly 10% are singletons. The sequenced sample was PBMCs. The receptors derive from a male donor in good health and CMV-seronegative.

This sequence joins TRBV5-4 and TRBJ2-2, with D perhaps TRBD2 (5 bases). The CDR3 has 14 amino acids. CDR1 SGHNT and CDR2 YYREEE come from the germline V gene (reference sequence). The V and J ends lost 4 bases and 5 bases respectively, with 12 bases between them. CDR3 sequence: CASSLGLSTGELFF. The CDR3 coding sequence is TGTGCCAGCAGCCTAGGACTTTCGACCGGGGAGCTGTTTTTT.

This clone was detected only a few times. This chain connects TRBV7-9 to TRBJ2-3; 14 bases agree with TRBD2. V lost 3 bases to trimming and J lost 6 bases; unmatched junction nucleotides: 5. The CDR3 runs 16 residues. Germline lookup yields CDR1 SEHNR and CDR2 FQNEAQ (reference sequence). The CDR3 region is CASSFGLAGGTDTQYF. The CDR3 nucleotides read TGTGCCAGCAGCTTCGGACTAGCGGGGGGAACCGATACGCAGTATTTT.

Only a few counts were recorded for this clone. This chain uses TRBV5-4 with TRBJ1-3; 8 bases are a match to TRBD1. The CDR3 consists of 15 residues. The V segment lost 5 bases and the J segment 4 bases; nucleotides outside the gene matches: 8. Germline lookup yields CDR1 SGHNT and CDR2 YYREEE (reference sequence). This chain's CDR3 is CASSRTGIGGNTIYF. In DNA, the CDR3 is TGTGCCAGCAGTCGGACAGGGATCGGAGGAAACACCATATATTTT.

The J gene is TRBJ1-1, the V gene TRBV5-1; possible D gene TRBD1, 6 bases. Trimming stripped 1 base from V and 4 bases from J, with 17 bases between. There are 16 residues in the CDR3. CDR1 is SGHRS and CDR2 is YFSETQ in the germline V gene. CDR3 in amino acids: CASSLKAGVRSTEAFF. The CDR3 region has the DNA TGCGCCAGCAGCTTGAAGGCAGGGGTACGGAGCACTGAAGCTTTCTTT.

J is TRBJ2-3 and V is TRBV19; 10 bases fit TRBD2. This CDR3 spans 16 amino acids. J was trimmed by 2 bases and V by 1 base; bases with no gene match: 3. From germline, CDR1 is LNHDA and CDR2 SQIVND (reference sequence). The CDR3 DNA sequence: TGTGCCAGTAGTATAGGTAGCGGGGGGAACACAGATACGCAGTATTTT. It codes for CASSIGSGGNTDTQYF.

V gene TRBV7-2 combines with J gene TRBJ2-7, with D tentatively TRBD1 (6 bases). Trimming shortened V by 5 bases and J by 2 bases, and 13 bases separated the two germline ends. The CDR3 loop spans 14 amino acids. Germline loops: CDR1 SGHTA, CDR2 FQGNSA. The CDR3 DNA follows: TGTGCCAGCAGCAAGATGCAGGGGCCCTACGAGCAGTACTTC. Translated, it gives CASSKMQGPYEQYF.

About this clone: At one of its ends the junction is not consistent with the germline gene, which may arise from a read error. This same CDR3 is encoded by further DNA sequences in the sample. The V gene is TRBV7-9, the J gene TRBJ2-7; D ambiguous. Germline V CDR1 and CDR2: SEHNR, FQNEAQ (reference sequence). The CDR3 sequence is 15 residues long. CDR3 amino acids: CASSSLDAVTYEQYF. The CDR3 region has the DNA TGTGCCAGCAGCTCATTAGATGCGGTCACCTACGAGCAGTACTTT.

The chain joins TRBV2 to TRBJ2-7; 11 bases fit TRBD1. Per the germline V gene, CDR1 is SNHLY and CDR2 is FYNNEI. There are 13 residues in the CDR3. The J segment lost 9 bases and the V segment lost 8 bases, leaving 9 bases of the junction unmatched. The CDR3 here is CASGRTGGAGQYF. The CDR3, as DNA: TGTGCCAGCGGCCGGACAGGGGGCGCGGGGCAGTACTTC. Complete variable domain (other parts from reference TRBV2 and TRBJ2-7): EPEVTQTPSHQVTQMGQEVILRCVPISNHLYFYWYRQILGQKVEFLVSFYNNEISEKSEIFDDQFSVERPDGSNFTLKIRSTKLEDSAMYFCASGRTGGAGQYFGPGTRLTVT.

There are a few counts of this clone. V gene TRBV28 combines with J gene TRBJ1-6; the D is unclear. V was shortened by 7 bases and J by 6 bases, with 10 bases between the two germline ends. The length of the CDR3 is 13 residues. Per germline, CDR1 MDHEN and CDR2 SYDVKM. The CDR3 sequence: CASTGFGNSPLHF. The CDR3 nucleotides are TGTGCCAGCACGGGGTTTGGTAATTCACCCCTCCACTTT.

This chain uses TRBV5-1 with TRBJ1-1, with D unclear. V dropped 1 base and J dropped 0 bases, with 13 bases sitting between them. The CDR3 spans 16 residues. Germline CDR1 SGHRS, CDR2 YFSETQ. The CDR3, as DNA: TGCGCCAGCAGCTTGAGGCCGGAACAGCTGAACACTGAAGCTTTCTTT. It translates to CASSLRPEQLNTEAFF. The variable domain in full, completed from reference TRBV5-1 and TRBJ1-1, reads KAGVTQTPRYLIKTRGQQVTLSCSPISGHRSVSWYQQTPGQGLQFLFEYFSETQRNKGNFPGRFSGRQFSNSRSEMNVSTLELGDSALYLCASSLRPEQLNTEAFFGQGTRLTVV.

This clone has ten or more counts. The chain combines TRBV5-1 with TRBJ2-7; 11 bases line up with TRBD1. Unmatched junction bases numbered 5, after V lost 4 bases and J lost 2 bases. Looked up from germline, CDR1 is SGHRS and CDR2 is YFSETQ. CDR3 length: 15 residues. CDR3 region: CASSLGTGGTYEQYF. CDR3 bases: TGCGCCAGCAGCCTCGGGACAGGGGGGACCTACGAGCAGTACTTC.

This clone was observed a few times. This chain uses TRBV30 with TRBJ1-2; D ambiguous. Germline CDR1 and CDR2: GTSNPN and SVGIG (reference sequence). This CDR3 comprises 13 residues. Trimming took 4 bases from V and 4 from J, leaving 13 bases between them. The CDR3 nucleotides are TGTGCCTGGAACCGCCGACTCCCCTATGGCTACACCTTC. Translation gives CAWNRRLPYGYTF.

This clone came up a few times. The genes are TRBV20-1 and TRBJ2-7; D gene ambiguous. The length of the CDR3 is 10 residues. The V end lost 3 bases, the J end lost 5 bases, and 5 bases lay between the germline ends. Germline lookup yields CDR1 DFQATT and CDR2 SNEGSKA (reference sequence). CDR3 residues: CSASSHEQYF. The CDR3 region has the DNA TGCAGTGCTAGTAGTCACGAGCAGTACTTC.

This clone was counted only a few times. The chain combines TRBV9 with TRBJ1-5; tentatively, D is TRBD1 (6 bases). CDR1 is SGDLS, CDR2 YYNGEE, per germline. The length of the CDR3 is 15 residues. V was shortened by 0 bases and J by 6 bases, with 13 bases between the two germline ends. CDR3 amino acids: CASSVGQGLGQPQHF. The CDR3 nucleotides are TGTGCCAGCAGCGTAGGTCAGGGGTTAGGTCAGCCCCAGCATTTT.

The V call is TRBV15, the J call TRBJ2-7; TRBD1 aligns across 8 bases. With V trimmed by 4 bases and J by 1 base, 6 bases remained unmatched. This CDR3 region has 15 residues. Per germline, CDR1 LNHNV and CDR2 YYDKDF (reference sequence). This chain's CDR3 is CATSIGQGASYEQYF. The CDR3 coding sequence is TGTGCCACCAGCATCGGGCAGGGGGCTTCCTACGAGCAGTACTTC. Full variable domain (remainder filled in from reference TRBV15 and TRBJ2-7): DAMVIQNPRYQVTQFGKPVTLSCSQTLNHNVMYWYQQKSSQAPKLLFHYYDKDFNNEADTPDNFQSRRPNTSFCFLDIRSPGLGDTAMYLCATSIGQGASYEQYFGPGTRLTVT.